This T cell receptor (beta chain) derives from a study of T cell repertoires in cytomegalovirus infection. In the study overall: Public TCR beta signatures provided an indication of both CMV infection and a matching HLA type. Whole-study findings and limits: Identification of carriers of CMV plus the relevant HLA was achieved through cumulative public TCR beta family frequency.

One entry per CDR3 protein, called by TCRdb with MiXCR from the reads. Among some 940,000 distinct CDR3 sequences listed, approximately 31% were seen once. V lost 5 bases, J lost 2 bases, and 9 bases stayed unmatched. This CDR3 region has 16 residues. Per germline, CDR1 SEHNR and CDR2 FQNEAQ (reference sequence). To note about this clonotype: Its antigen is unidentified.

The chain uses TRBV7-9 and TRBJ2-1, with 7 bases fitting TRBD2. Source: cultured CD8+ T cells from PBMCs, taken from culture after CMV antigen stimulation. This receptor was obtained from a human donor in good health (CMV status not recorded). Some clones in this sample may be carry-over from other donors' samples. The CDR3, as DNA: TGTGCCAGCAGCACAAACCAGGCGGGGGCCTACAATGAGCAGTTCTTC. This encodes CASSTNQAGAYNEQFF.